The 27 T cell receptor beta chains given below trace back to one sample, sequenced in a study of T cell responses to AZD1222 COVID-19 vaccine. Method: immunoSEQ multiplex PCR; TCRdb's copy keeps in-frame clones and lacks some. The repertoire holds about 150,000 clones, with about 86% as singletons. Sequencing used peripheral blood, obtained on day 0 of MenACWY control vaccination. Receptors originate from an adult in good health.

This rearrangement joins TRBV21-1 to TRBJ2-2. TRBV21-1 is deemed a pseudogene. The CDR3 is 23 amino acids. The CDR3 sequence is CASSKGVEGPGPLTQRNTGELFF. The CDR3 nucleotides are TGTGCCAGCAGCAAAGGGGTTGAGGGACCGGGACCTTTAACGCAACGGAACACCGGGGAGCTGTTTTTT.

This chain links TRBV24-1 with TRBJ1-2; D unresolved. CDR1 KGHDR and CDR2 SFDVKD come from the germline V gene. The CDR3 contains 12 residues. With 3 bases removed from V and 2 bases from J, the gap between germline ends came to 3 bases. CDR3 bases: TGTGCCACCAGTGATCGGAACTATGGCTACACCTTC. This encodes CATSDRNYGYTF.

V is TRBV19 and J is TRBJ1-1; no firm D call. Trimming took 1 base from V and 0 from J, leaving 6 bases between them. The CDR3 covers 14 residues. Germline V gene data show CDR1 as LNHDA and CDR2 as SQIVND (reference sequence). Here the CDR3 reads CASSIAAMNTEAFF. CDR3 nucleotides: TGTGCCAGTAGTATAGCAGCCATGAACACTGAAGCTTTCTTT.

The chain joins TRBV25-1 to TRBJ1-3; TRBD1 matches 9 bases. V shed 3 bases and J 4 bases; nucleotides not matched to a gene: 4. This CDR3 has 15 residues. Germline loops: CDR1 MGHDK, CDR2 SYGVNS. The CDR3 sequence: CASSDTGTGGNTIYF. CDR3 DNA sequence: TGTGCCAGCAGTGATACCGGGACAGGGGGAAACACCATATATTTT. The full variable domain, in which reference TRBV25-1 and TRBJ1-3 provide the parts outside the CDR3, is EADIYQTPRYLVIGTGKKITLECSQTMGHDKMYWYQQDPGMELHLIHYSYGVNSTEKGDLSSESTVSRIRTEHFPLTLESARPSHTSQYLCASSDTGTGGNTIYFGEGSWLTVV.

V and J are TRBV7-9 and TRBJ1-3, with unresolved D. Germline-derived CDR1 and CDR2 are SEHNR and FQNEAQ (reference sequence). V was pared by 6 bases and J by 0 bases, with 3 bases between. The CDR3 spans 12 residues. CDR3 nucleotide sequence: TGTGCCAGCAGGGACTCTGGAAACACCATATATTTT. It specifies CASRDSGNTIYF.

The chain is built from TRBV4-3 and TRBJ1-2; 10 bases agree with TRBD1. The germline V gene has CDR1 LGHNA and CDR2 YSLEER. Unmatched junction bases numbered 8, after V lost 0 bases and J lost 7 bases. CDR3 length: 16 residues. Here the CDR3 DNA reads TGCGCCAGCAGCCAAGATTTGATCGGGACAGGGGTTGGCTACACCTTC. It translates to CASSQDLIGTGVGYTF.

The CDR3 bases are TGTGCCAGCCGTGGAGGGGGAGACTCACCCCTCCACTTT. Translating it yields CASRGGGDSPLHF. The chain recombines TRBV19 with TRBJ1-6, with D maybe TRBD1 (6 bases). The ends were cut back, 9 bases at V and 10 bases at J, with 16 bases in the middle. CDR1 is LNHDA and CDR2 is SQIVND in the germline V gene (reference sequence). The CDR3 extends over 13 amino acids.

V gene TRBV2 combines with J gene TRBJ1-5; D perhaps matches TRBD1 (5 bases). The CDR3 has 18 residues. CDR1 SNHLY and CDR2 FYNNEI come from the germline V gene. V was trimmed by 6 bases and J by 1 base, leaving 22 bases between them. The CDR3 protein is CASSRGFGDPGSNQPQHF. For the CDR3, the DNA is TGTGCCAGCAGCCGCGGATTTGGGGACCCTGGGAGCAATCAGCCCCAGCATTTT.

The chain combines TRBV7-9 with TRBJ2-3, with D unresolved. V was shortened by 5 bases and J by 4 bases, with 7 bases between the two germline ends. The CDR3 runs to 12 residues. Per germline, CDR1 SEHNR and CDR2 FQNEAQ (reference sequence). CDR3 nucleotide sequence: TGTGCCAGCAGCGCCCGGCCAGATACGCAGTATTTT. Its protein product is CASSARPDTQYF.

The V gene is TRBV6-5, the J gene TRBJ1-1, with TRBD1 matching over 8 bases. Germline trimming cut 5 bases from V and 6 bases from J; bases unmatched to any gene: 11. Germline assignment: CDR1 MNHEY and CDR2 SVGAGI. The CDR3 sequence is 15 residues long. The CDR3 nucleotides are TGTGCCAGCAGTCAATGGGGGTCAGGGGGCCCTGAAGCTTTCTTT. It encodes CASSQWGSGGPEAFF.

This rearrangement joins TRBV5-4 to TRBJ2-2, with TRBD1 matching 7 bases. CDR1 and CDR2 from the germline V gene are SGHNT and YYREEE (reference sequence). CDR3 length: 15 amino acids. Trimming removed 4 bases from V and 5 bases from J; junction bases left unmatched: 8. The CDR3 sequence is CASSQDRIVTGELFF. The CDR3, as DNA: TGTGCCAGCAGCCAGGACAGGATAGTGACCGGGGAGCTGTTTTTT.

This sequence joins TRBV11-2 and TRBJ1-1; TRBD1 matches at 7 bases. CDR1 and CDR2 (germline): SGHAT, FQNNGV. The V and J ends lost 5 bases and 6 bases, in that order; junction bases with no gene match: 9. The CDR3 sequence is 14 residues long. CDR3 DNA: TGTGCCAGCAGCCCCGTGAGGGGGCACGCTGAAGCTTTCTTT. Its translation: CASSPVRGHAEAFF.

The chain couples TRBV12-5 to TRBJ2-1; 12 bases are a match to TRBD2. This CDR3 has 18 residues. Germline V gene data show CDR1 as LGHNT and CDR2 as FRNRAP. J lost 8 bases, V lost 0 bases, and 11 bases had no gene match. The DNA for the CDR3 is TGTGCTAGTGGTTTGGTCCCGGATGGACTAGCGGGATTGGATGAGCAGTTCTTC. This encodes CASGLVPDGLAGLDEQFF.

This rearrangement joins TRBV7-2 to TRBJ1-1; D is ambiguous. Germline values: CDR1 SGHTA, CDR2 FQGNSA. The CDR3 is 13 residues long. Trimming removed 3 bases at V and 7 bases at J, with 12 bases between. CDR3 region: CASSLTARGEAFF. The DNA for the CDR3 is TGTGCCAGCAGCTTGACGGCTCGAGGTGAAGCTTTCTTT.

The rearrangement uses TRBV24-1 and TRBJ2-1; the match to TRBD2 covers 8 bases. This CDR3 has 14 residues. The V gene end was trimmed by 3 bases and the J gene end by 11 bases; junction bases not matched to a gene: 8. Germline-derived CDR1 and CDR2 are KGHDR and SFDVKD. CDR3 in DNA: TGTGCCACCAGTGATCCCGGACTAGCCGGAAAGCAGTTCTTC. Protein sequence: CATSDPGLAGKQFF.

The rearrangement joins TRBV24-1 to TRBJ1-1, with D perhaps matching TRBD1 (5 bases). The length of the CDR3 is 15 residues. Germline-derived CDR1 and CDR2 are KGHDR and SFDVKD. Trimming pared 3 bases from V and 3 bases from J, leaving 13 bases between. DNA for the CDR3: TGTGCCACCAGTGATCACAGTAGGGGCGACACTGAAGCTTTCTTT. Translating it yields CATSDHSRGDTEAFF.

The chain carries TRBV6-1 and TRBJ1-1; the D is unclear. CDR1 and CDR2 (germline): MNHNS, SASEGT. The V end was cut by 2 bases, the J end by 4 bases, with 5 bases between. This CDR3 region has 12 residues. The CDR3 sequence: CASSEIGTEAFF. As DNA, the CDR3 is TGTGCCAGCAGTGAAATAGGCACTGAAGCTTTCTTT.

This sequence joins TRBV18 and TRBJ1-4; 10 bases are shared with TRBD1. This CDR3 contains 15 residues. The V segment lost 1 base and the J segment 8 bases; nucleotides outside the gene matches: 4. CDR1 and CDR2 from the germline V gene are KGHSH and LQKENI. CDR3 protein: CASSPRQGAEEKLFF. The CDR3 region has the DNA TGTGCCAGCTCACCACGACAGGGGGCGGAGGAAAAACTGTTTTTT.

The chain carries TRBV4-3 and TRBJ2-7; the D call may be TRBD1 or TRBD2 (5 bases each). V lost 4 bases to trimming and J lost 1 base, with 11 bases between them. CDR3 length: 14 amino acids. Germline V lookup: CDR1 LGHNA, CDR2 YSLEER. The CDR3 here is CASSRGDGSYEQYF. The CDR3 DNA reads TGCGCCAGCAGCCGTGGGGACGGATCCTACGAGCAGTACTTC.

V is TRBV18 and J is TRBJ1-1; D remains unclear. Germline-derived CDR1 and CDR2 are KGHSH and LQKENI. This CDR3 is 14 amino acids long. Deletions cut 5 bases from V and 4 bases from J, with 14 bases between. CDR3 nucleotides: TGTGCCAGCTCAGACGAGTACAAATCCACTGAAGCTTTCTTT. It encodes CASSDEYKSTEAFF.

The CDR3 protein is CASSNRPRQGLTGEQYF. CDR3 nucleotides: TGTGCCAGCTCTAACCGACCGAGACAGGGCCTAACTGGGGAGCAGTACTTC. The chain recombines TRBV18 with TRBJ2-7; TRBD1 matches at 7 bases. From germline, CDR1 is KGHSH and CDR2 LQKENI. Losses at the gene ends were 6 bases for V and 7 bases for J; bases not matched to a gene: 21. The CDR3 consists of 17 residues. Complete variable domain (other parts from reference TRBV18 and TRBJ2-7): NAGVMQNPRHLVRRRGQEARLRCSPMKGHSHVYWYRQLPEEGLKFMVYLQKENIIDESGMPKERFSAEFPKEGPSILRIQQVVRGDSAAYFCASSNRPRQGLTGEQYFGPGTRLTVT.

The chain couples TRBV11-2 to TRBJ2-3, with D possibly called TRBD1 or TRBD2 (5 bases each). This CDR3 comprises 13 residues. Germline lookup yields CDR1 SGHAT and CDR2 FQNNGV. The V end was cut by 3 bases, the J end by 4 bases, with 8 bases between. The CDR3 reads CASSLGPSDTQYF. The DNA of the CDR3 is TGTGCCAGCAGCTTGGGACCATCAGATACGCAGTATTTT.

The chain is built from TRBV19 and TRBJ1-5; D remains ambiguous. This CDR3 region has 13 residues. The V and J ends lost 3 bases and 6 bases respectively, with 9 bases between them. Germline CDR1 reads LNHDA; CDR2 reads SQIVND (reference sequence). CDR3 protein: CASSIEARQPQHF. Written as DNA, the CDR3 is TGTGCCAGTAGTATCGAGGCCCGTCAGCCCCAGCATTTT.

The J gene is TRBJ1-6, the V gene TRBV6-5, with 11 bases fitting TRBD1. CDR1 is MNHEY and CDR2 is SVGAGI in the germline V gene. Trimming at V came to 7 bases and at J to 9 bases, leaving 8 bases not matched to a gene. The CDR3 length is 15 residues. The CDR3 DNA is TGTGCCAGCACCCTAACCGGGACAGGGGGTTCACCCCTCCACTTT. It yields the protein CASTLTGTGGSPLHF.

V gene TRBV11-2 combines with J gene TRBJ1-4; tentative D call: TRBD1 (5 bases). This CDR3 comprises 16 residues. Germline assignment: CDR1 SGHAT and CDR2 FQNNGV. Between the trimmed V and J ends, which lost 2 bases and 2 bases, there was a span of 12 bases. The CDR3 DNA sequence: TGTGCCAGCAGCTTATCGGGGACTATCACTAATGAAAAACTGTTTTTT. Its translation: CASSLSGTITNEKLFF.

V usage is TRBV7-9 and J usage is TRBJ2-7; 7 bases fit TRBD1. Germline loops: CDR1 SEHNR, CDR2 FQNEAQ (reference sequence). The CDR3 has 14 amino acids. The ends lost 5 bases at V and 5 bases at J; junction bases unmatched: 9. CDR3: CASSREQGRDEQYF. The CDR3, as DNA: TGTGCCAGCAGCCGGGAACAGGGGCGGGACGAGCAGTACTTC.

The J gene is TRBJ2-1, the V gene TRBV15; the match to TRBD2 covers 7 bases. Trimming cost V 4 bases and J 8 bases; bases outside gene matches: 35. This CDR3 region has 23 residues. Germline values: CDR1 LNHNV, CDR2 YYDKDF (reference sequence). The CDR3 region is CATSISRLLLSKVERGPWYEQFF. CDR3 bases: TGTGCCACCAGCATCTCACGACTTCTCCTATCAAAGGTTGAGCGGGGTCCGTGGTATGAGCAGTTCTTC. Full variable domain (remainder filled in from reference TRBV15 and TRBJ2-1): DAMVIQNPRYQVTQFGKPVTLSCSQTLNHNVMYWYQQKSSQAPKLLFHYYDKDFNNEADTPDNFQSRRPNTSFCFLDIRSPGLGDTAMYLCATSISRLLLSKVERGPWYEQFFGPGTRLTVL.